This T cell receptor (beta chain) was recovered during a study of T cells in localized non-small cell lung cancer. Study outcomes and limitations: Density of T cells in blood, when higher, went with longer overall survival. Heterogeneity cannot be ruled out, as sequencing used one tumor region only.

Libraries were prepared by immunoSEQ multiplex PCR; TCRdb keeps only in-frame clonotypes and omits some of them. The table lists 50,000 to 75,000 clones, approximately 90% of them singletons, with about 20% in the top ten. As for this clone: The antigen is undetermined.

CDR3 size: 14 residues. V lost 4 bases and J lost 5, with 14 bases in between. Per germline, CDR1 SGHNT and CDR2 YYREEE (reference sequence). The genes are TRBV5-4 and TRBJ2-3; D gene uncertain. The TCR comes from a man aged 35 to 70 with stage I squamous cell lung carcinoma. The starting material was peripheral blood, obtained before any cancer treatment. This CDR3 is CASSPNNLGDTQYF. The CDR3, as DNA: TGTGCCAGCAGCCCGAATAACCTAGGAGATACGCAGTATTTT.